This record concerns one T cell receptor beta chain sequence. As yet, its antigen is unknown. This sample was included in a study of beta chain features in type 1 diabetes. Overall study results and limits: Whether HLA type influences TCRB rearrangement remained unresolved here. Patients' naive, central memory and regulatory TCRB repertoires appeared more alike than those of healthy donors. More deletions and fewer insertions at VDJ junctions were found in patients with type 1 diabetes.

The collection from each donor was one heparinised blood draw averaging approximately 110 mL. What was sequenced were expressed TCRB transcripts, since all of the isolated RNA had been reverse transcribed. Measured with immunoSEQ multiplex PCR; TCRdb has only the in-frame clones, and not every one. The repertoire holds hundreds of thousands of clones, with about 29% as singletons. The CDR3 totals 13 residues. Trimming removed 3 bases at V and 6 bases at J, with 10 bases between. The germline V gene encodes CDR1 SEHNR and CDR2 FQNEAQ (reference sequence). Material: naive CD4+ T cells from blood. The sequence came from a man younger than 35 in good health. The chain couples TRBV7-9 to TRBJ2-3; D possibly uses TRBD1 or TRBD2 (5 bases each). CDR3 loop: CASSFVREDTQYF. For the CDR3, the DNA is TGTGCCAGCAGCTTTGTCAGGGAGGATACGCAGTATTTT.